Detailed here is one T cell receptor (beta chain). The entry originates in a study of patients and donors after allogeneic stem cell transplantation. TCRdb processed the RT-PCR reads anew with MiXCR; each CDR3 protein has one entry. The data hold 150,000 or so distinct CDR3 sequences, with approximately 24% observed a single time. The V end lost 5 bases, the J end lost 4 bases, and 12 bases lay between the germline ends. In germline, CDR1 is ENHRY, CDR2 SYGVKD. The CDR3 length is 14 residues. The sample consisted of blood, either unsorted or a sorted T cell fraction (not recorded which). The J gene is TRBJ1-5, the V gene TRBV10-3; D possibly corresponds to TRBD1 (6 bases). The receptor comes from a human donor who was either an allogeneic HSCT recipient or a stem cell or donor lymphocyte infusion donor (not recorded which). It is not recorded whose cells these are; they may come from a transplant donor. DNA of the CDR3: TGTGCCATCAGTCAAGGGGGGGGGAATCAGCCCCAGCATTTT. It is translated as CAISQGGGNQPQHF.